The entry that follows covers one T cell receptor (beta chain) sequence. Its antigen remains unknown. These data belong to a study of vaccination effects on CD4 cells after COVID-19. Overall study: It was a median of 72 days after the second dose that post-vaccine samples were obtained.

Profiling relied on immunoSEQ multiplex PCR, and the TCRdb table lists in-frame clones only, not all of them. The sample carries around 29,000 clones, over 55% recorded once. After expansion with viral peptide pools in the ViraFEST assay, antigen-specific CD4+ T cells were sequenced. Subsequent to a culture period of around eleven days, CD4+ T cells were isolated. Vaccine administered to participants consisted of two doses of either BNT162b2 or mRNA-1273. V shed 1 base and J 5 bases; nucleotides not matched to a gene: 9. This CDR3 is built from 18 residues. The germline V gene has CDR1 SGHRS and CDR2 YFSETQ.

This material consisted of CD4+ T cells from PBMCs cultured with HCoV-NL63 spike peptides, taken after COVID-19 vaccination. The clonotype was recovered from a human donor who received a COVID-19 vaccine. The rearrangement uses TRBV5-1 and TRBJ2-2, with TRBD2 matching over 12 bases. The CDR3 sequence is CASSLTSGRPGWTGELFF. In nucleotides, the CDR3 is TGCGCCAGCAGCTTGACTAGCGGGAGGCCTGGGTGGACCGGGGAGCTGTTTTTT.